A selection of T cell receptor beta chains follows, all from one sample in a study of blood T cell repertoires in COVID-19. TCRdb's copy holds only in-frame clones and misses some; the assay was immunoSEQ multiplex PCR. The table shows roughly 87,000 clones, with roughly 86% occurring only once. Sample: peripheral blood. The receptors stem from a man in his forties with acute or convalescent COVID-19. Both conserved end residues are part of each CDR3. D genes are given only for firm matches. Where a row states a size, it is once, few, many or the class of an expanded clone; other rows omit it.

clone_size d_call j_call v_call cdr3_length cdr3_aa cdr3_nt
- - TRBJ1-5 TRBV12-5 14 CASGFGASNQPQHF TGTGCTAGTGGTTTTGGAGCTAGCAATCAGCCCCAGCATTTT
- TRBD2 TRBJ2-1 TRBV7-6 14 CASSRGEGNNEQFF TGTGCCAGCAGCCGGGGGGAGGGTAACAATGAGCAGTTCTTC
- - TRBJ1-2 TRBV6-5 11 CASSSVPGYTF TGTGCCAGCAGTTCGGTCCCCGGCTACACCTTC
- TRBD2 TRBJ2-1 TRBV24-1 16 CATSDFKGRDLREQFF TGTGCCACCAGTGATTTCAAGGGGAGGGATCTCCGTGAGCAGTTCTTC
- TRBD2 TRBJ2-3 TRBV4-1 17 CASTSGGGSGHTDTQYF TGCGCCAGCACCTCCGGGGGGGGGTCAGGGCACACAGATACGCAGTATTTT
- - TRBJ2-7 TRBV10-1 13 CASSGARRGEQYF TGCGCCAGCAGTGGGGCCCGGAGGGGCGAGCAGTACTTC
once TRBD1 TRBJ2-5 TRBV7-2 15 CASGIVGTDQETQYF TGTGCCAGCGGAATTGTAGGGACAGATCAAGAGACCCAGTACTTC
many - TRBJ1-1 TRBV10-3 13 CAISDAGITEAFF TGTGCCATCAGTGACGCAGGCATCACTGAAGCTTTCTTT
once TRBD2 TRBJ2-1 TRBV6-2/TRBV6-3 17 CASSTPRRQRGDNEQFF TGTGCCAGCAGTACCCCCCGTAGGCAGCGGGGGGACAATGAGCAGTTCTTC
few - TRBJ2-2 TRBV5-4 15 CASSLAGQGTGELFF TGTGCCAGCAGCTTGGCAGGGCAGGGCACCGGGGAGCTGTTTTTT
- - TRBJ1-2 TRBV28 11 CASHSNYGYTF TGTGCCAGCCACTCTAACTATGGCTACACCTTC
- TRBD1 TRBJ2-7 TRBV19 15 CASSEQGGNSYEQYF TGTGCCAGTAGTGAACAGGGGGGAAACTCCTACGAGCAGTACTTC
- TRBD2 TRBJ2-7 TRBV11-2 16 CASSLNVGGSPYEQYF TGTGCCAGCAGCTTAAATGTCGGCGGGAGCCCCTACGAGCAGTACTTC
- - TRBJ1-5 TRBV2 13 CASTRSQGQPQHF TGTGCCAGCACGCGCTCTCAGGGTCAGCCCCAGCATTTT
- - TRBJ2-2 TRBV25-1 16 CASSEPRESNTGELFF TGTGCCAGCAGTGAACCTCGGGAATCTAACACCGGGGAGCTGTTTTTT
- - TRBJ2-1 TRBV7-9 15 CASSLEPSSYNEQFF TGTGCCAGCAGCTTAGAGCCAAGCTCCTACAATGAGCAGTTCTTC
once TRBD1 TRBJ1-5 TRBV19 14 CASSIDRGKQPQHF TGTGCCAGTAGCATCGACAGGGGGAAGCAGCCCCAGCATTTT
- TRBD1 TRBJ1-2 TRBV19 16 CASSKGGGTAAYGYTF TGTGCCAGTAGTAAAGGAGGGGGCACGGCGGCCTATGGCTACACCTTC
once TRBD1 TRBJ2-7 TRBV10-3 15 CAISASGGYRYEQYF TGTGCCATCAGTGCGTCAGGGGGCTATCGCTACGAGCAGTACTTC
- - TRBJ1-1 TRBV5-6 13 CASSSTVNTEAFF TGTGCCAGCAGCTCGACAGTGAACACTGAAGCTTTCTTT
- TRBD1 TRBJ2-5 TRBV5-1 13 CASSRTGEETQYF TGCGCCAGCAGCCGGACAGGAGAAGAGACCCAGTACTTC
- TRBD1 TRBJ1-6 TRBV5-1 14 CASSTDRALSPLHF TGCGCCAGCAGCACGGACAGGGCCCTTTCACCCCTCCACTTT
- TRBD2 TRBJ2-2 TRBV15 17 CATSSPRTSGGAGELFF TGTGCCACCAGCAGCCCCCGGACTAGCGGGGGGGCCGGGGAGCTGTTTTTT
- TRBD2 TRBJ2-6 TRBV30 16 CAFELAGGGGANVLTF TGTGCCTTCGAACTAGCGGGAGGGGGAGGGGCCAACGTCCTGACTTTC
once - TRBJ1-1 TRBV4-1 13 CASSQDPDTEAFF TGCGCCAGCAGCCAAGATCCTGACACTGAAGCTTTCTTT
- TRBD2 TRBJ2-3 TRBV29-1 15 CSVEGGAQSTDTQYF TGCAGCGTTGAGGGAGGGGCCCAGAGCACAGATACGCAGTATTTT
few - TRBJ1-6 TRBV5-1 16 CASSLVGSSYNSPLHF TGCGCCAGCAGCTTGGTTGGGAGCTCCTATAATTCACCCCTCCACTTT
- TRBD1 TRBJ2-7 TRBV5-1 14 CASMVGQGFYEQYF TGCGCCAGCATGGTGGGACAGGGGTTTTACGAGCAGTACTTC
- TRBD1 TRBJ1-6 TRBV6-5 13 CASSLTGDTPLHF TGTGCCAGCAGCCTGACAGGGGATACACCCCTCCACTTT
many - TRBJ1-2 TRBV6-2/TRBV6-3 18 CASSYSSLADSLNYGYTF TGTGCCAGCAGTTACTCGAGTCTAGCGGACAGCCTTAACTATGGCTACACCTTC
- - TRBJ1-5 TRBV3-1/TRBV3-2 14 CASSQGASNQPQHF TGTGCCAGCAGCCAAGGAGCAAGCAATCAGCCCCAGCATTTT
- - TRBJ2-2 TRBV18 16 CASSRTRDSSTGELFF TGTGCCAGCTCGCGCACACGGGACTCGTCTACCGGGGAGCTGTTTTTT
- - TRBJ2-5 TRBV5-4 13 CASSLIPGETQYF TGTGCCAGCAGCTTGATACCGGGAGAGACCCAGTACTTC
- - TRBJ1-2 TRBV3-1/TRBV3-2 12 CASSQGGSGYTF TGTGCCAGCAGCCAAGGCGGGTCGGGCTACACCTTC
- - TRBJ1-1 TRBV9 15 CASSPREGMNTEAFF TGTGCCAGCAGCCCGAGGGAGGGAATGAACACTGAAGCTTTCTTT
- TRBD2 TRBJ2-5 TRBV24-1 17 CATSDFATSGNQETQYF TGTGCCACCAGTGATTTCGCCACTAGCGGGAACCAAGAGACCCAGTACTTC
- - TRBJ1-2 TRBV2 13 CASRSVANYGYTF TGTGCCAGCAGGAGTGTGGCTAACTATGGCTACACCTTC
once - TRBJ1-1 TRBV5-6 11 CASSRRGAAFF TGTGCCAGCAGTCGGCGGGGGGCGGCTTTCTTT
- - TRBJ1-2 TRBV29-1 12 CSVLSQNYGYTF TGCAGCGTTCTGTCACAAAACTATGGCTACACCTTC
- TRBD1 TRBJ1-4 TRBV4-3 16 CASSQGGTATNEKLFF TGCGCCAGCAGCCAAGGTGGGACAGCAACTAATGAAAAACTGTTTTTT
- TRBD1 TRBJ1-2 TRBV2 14 CASSEWDSAVRCTF TGTGCCAGCAGTGAGTGGGACAGCGCAGTTCGCTGCACCTTC
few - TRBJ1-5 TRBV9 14 CASSVIQGCQPQHF TGTGCCAGCAGCGTAATCCAGGGATGTCAGCCCCAGCATTTT
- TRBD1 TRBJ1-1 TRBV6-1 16 CASSEATGQGMTEAFF TGTGCCAGCAGTGAAGCGACGGGACAGGGGATGACTGAAGCTTTCTTT
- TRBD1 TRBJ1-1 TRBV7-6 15 CASSPRTGGNTEAFF TGTGCCAGCAGCCCCCGGACAGGTGGGAACACTGAAGCTTTCTTT
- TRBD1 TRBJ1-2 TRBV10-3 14 CAISDGRGQAGYTF TGTGCCATCAGTGATGGCAGGGGGCAAGCTGGCTACACCTTC
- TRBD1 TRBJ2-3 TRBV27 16 CASSTGQGFTTDTQYF TGTGCCAGCAGTACGGGACAGGGCTTTACCACAGATACGCAGTATTTT
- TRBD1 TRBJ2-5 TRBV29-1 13 CSARQGLGETQYF TGCAGCGCCAGACAGGGGTTGGGAGAGACCCAGTACTTC
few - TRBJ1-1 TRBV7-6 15 CASSLEFGGTTEAFF TGTGCCAGCAGCTTAGAATTTGGGGGCACAACTGAAGCTTTCTTT